The 18 T cell receptor beta chains below were found in one sample sequenced in a study of T cell repertoires in cytomegalovirus infection. Via MiXCR, TCRdb re-called the reads, giving one row per CDR3 protein. The sample holds approximately 490,000 distinct CDR3 sequences, around 11% seen once. What was sequenced was PBMCs. The receptors derive from a human donor in good health (CMV status not recorded). Some clones in this sample may be carry-over from other donors' samples.

This clonotype was counted ten times or more. The CDR3: CASSLAGQGGQPQHF. Written as DNA, the CDR3 is TGTGCCAGCAGCTTAGCCGGACAGGGAGGTCAGCCCCAGCATTTT. The chain employs TRBV7-8 and TRBJ1-5; TRBD1 agrees at 8 bases. The CDR3 covers 15 residues. Germline trimming cut 0 bases from V and 6 bases from J; bases unmatched to any gene: 4. CDR1 SGHVS and CDR2 FQNEAQ come from the germline V gene.

The chain employs TRBV18 and TRBJ1-6; D gene uncertain. This CDR3 contains 15 residues. With 0 bases removed from V and 7 bases from J, the gap between germline ends came to 10 bases. Germline-derived CDR1 and CDR2 are KGHSH and LQKENI. The CDR3 sequence: CASSPPLNSNSPLHF. DNA for the CDR3: TGTGCCAGCTCACCACCGTTAAACAGCAATTCACCCCTCCACTTT.

The rearrangement joins TRBV28 to TRBJ2-7; 7 nucleotides match TRBD1. Germline V gene data show CDR1 as MDHEN and CDR2 as SYDVKM. The CDR3 spans 15 residues. Unmatched junction bases numbered 6, after V lost 4 bases and J lost 0 bases. The CDR3 DNA sequence: TGTGCCAGCAGTTCGGGGACAGCTAGCTCCTACGAGCAGTACGTC. Protein product: CASSSGTASSYEQYV.

The chain uses TRBV27 and TRBJ1-2, with TRBD1 identical over 9 bases. This CDR3 has 13 amino acids. V was clipped by 10 bases and J by 2 bases; unmatched bases: 5. Germline V CDR1 and CDR2: MNHEY, SMNVEV (reference sequence). In DNA, the CDR3 is TGTGCCATTGGGACAGGGCCAAACTATGGCTACACCTTC. Translation gives CAIGTGPNYGYTF.

This clonotype was observed at least ten times. This chain uses TRBV14 with TRBJ2-1, with TRBD2 matching 8 bases. The V segment lost 7 bases and the J segment 9 bases; nucleotides outside the gene matches: 5. The CDR3 runs to 12 residues. In germline, CDR1 is SGHDN, CDR2 FVKESK. CDR3 protein: CASKGLGGEQFF. In DNA, the CDR3 is TGTGCCAGCAAGGGACTAGGGGGTGAGCAGTTCTTC.

This clonotype was counted many times. The chain has TRBV7-9 and TRBJ2-2; D perhaps matches TRBD1 (5 bases). CDR1 and CDR2 from the germline V gene are SEHNR and FQNEAQ (reference sequence). V was pared by 5 bases and J by 1 base, with 14 bases between. This CDR3 is 16 amino acids long. The CDR3 DNA sequence: TGTGCCAGCAGCCCCACAGGACATGAGAACACCGGGGAGCTGTTTTTT. This gives the protein CASSPTGHENTGELFF. Combining the CDR3 with reference TRBV7-9 and TRBJ2-2 gives the whole variable domain DTGVSQNPRHKITKRGQNVTFRCDPISEHNRLYWYRQTLGQGPEFLTYFQNEAQLEKSRLLSDRFSAERPKGSFSTLEIQRTEQGDSAMYLCASSPTGHENTGELFFGEGSRLTVL.

This clonotype was observed many times. This chain links TRBV12-3 or TRBV12-4 with TRBJ1-1, with D maybe TRBD1 (5 bases). Trimming shortened V by 2 bases and J by 4 bases, and 8 bases separated the two germline ends. This CDR3 has 13 amino acids. As DNA, the CDR3 is TGTGCCAGCAGTTTAACCCAGGGCACTGAAGCTTTCTTT. It codes for CASSLTQGTEAFF.

The V gene is TRBV19, the J gene TRBJ1-6; 8 bases are a match to TRBD1. Per germline, CDR1 LNHDA and CDR2 SQIVND (reference sequence). J gave up 7 bases and V 5 bases, and 16 bases lay outside the gene matches. The CDR3 sequence is 18 residues long. The CDR3 spells CASSPTGLTGVGNSPLHF. The CDR3 DNA follows: TGTGCCAGTAGTCCGACGGGGCTGACAGGGGTGGGGAATTCACCCCTCCACTTT. The entire variable domain, with the rest obtained from reference TRBV19 and TRBJ1-6, is as follows: DGGITQSPKYLFRKEGQNVTLSCEQNLNHDAMYWYRQDPGQGLRLIYYSQIVNDFQKGDIAEGYSVSREKKESFPLTVTSAQKNPTAFYLCASSPTGLTGVGNSPLHFGNGTRLTVT.

Ten or more counts support this clonotype. V gene TRBV5-4 combines with J gene TRBJ2-3, with 14 bases lining up with TRBD2. The CDR3 contains 16 residues. J was trimmed by 3 bases and V by 4 bases; bases with no gene match: 4. Germline V gene sequence: CDR1 SGHNT, CDR2 YYREEE (reference sequence). The CDR3 spells CASSPGTSGRTDTQYF. The CDR3, as DNA: TGTGCCAGCAGCCCCGGGACTAGCGGGAGAACAGATACGCAGTATTTT.

The V and J genes are TRBV7-3 and TRBJ1-6; 8 bases line up with TRBD1. V trimming: 5 bases; J trimming: 10 bases; junction bases outside the gene matches: 10. The CDR3 loop spans 15 amino acids. Germline lookup yields CDR1 SGHTA and CDR2 FQGTGA. CDR3 sequence reads: CASSLEGQGKSPLHF. CDR3 bases: TGTGCCAGCAGCCTCGAAGGACAGGGCAAATCACCCCTCCACTTT.

The chain carries TRBV28 and TRBJ1-5; D gene uncertain. The CDR3 runs 16 residues. The germline V gene has CDR1 MDHEN and CDR2 SYDVKM. Trimming took 6 bases from V and 1 from J, leaving 16 bases between them. The CDR3 coding sequence is TGTGCCAGCAGGGGTGCGCCGGGGTCGAGCAATCAGCCCCAGCATTTT. The encoded protein is CASRGAPGSSNQPQHF.

This clonotype has at least ten counts. The chain recombines TRBV10-3 with TRBJ1-3, with 8 bases matching TRBD1. The CDR3 is 14 residues long. J gave up 4 bases and V 10 bases, and 9 bases lay outside the gene matches. The V gene's germline CDR1 is ENHRY and CDR2 SYGVKD. Here the CDR3 DNA reads TGTGCCACCAGGACAGGGACGGAGGGAAACACCATATATTTT. It codes for CATRTGTEGNTIYF.

The rearrangement links TRBV5-1 to TRBJ1-4, with D unresolved. Per the germline V gene, CDR1 is SGHRS and CDR2 is YFSETQ. The CDR3 covers 16 residues. V was clipped by 4 bases and J by 0 bases, with 13 bases between them. The CDR3 region has the DNA TGCGCCAGCAGCCCGCTCGGCGCCACAACTAATGAAAAACTGTTTTTT. Translated, it gives CASSPLGATTNEKLFF.

This chain uses TRBV27 with TRBJ2-2; D possibly matches TRBD1 or TRBD2 (5 bases each). V lost 5 bases, J lost 9 bases, and 10 bases lay in between. This CDR3 is 12 amino acids long. CDR1 and CDR2 (germline): MNHEY, SMNVEV (reference sequence). The CDR3 loop reads CASSPGLRELFF. In DNA form, the CDR3 reads TGTGCCAGCAGTCCGGGGCTGCGGGAGCTGTTTTTT.

The sample holds many counts of this clonotype. The chain carries TRBV28 and TRBJ2-5; TRBD2 aligns across 7 bases. V shed 8 bases and J 1 base; nucleotides not matched to a gene: 7. Germline V lookup: CDR1 MDHEN, CDR2 SYDVKM. CDR3 length: 14 residues. Written as DNA, the CDR3 is TGTGCCAGCTCCAGCGGGGCCGCCCAAGAGACCCAGTACTTC. It translates to CASSSGAAQETQYF.

This clonotype was observed at least ten times. The chain carries TRBV7-6 and TRBJ1-3; a weak D match, TRBD1 (6 bases). Germline V gene data show CDR1 as SGHVS and CDR2 as FNYEAQ. The V gene lost 1 base and the J gene lost 0 bases, with 10 bases spanning the gap. CDR3 size: 16 residues. The CDR3 loop is CASSLEQGNSGNTIYF. The CDR3 bases are TGTGCCAGCAGCTTAGAACAGGGTAACTCTGGAAACACCATATATTTT.

The sample holds many counts of this clonotype. This chain joins TRBV7-2 and TRBJ2-3, with D tentatively TRBD1 (5 bases). The CDR3 covers 14 residues. V was shortened by 8 bases and J by 6 bases, with 18 bases between the two germline ends. Germline CDR1 SGHTA, CDR2 FQGNSA. This CDR3 reads CASGPGANSDTQYF. Here the CDR3 DNA reads TGTGCCAGCGGTCCTGGGGCCAACAGCGATACGCAGTATTTT.

This clonotype was seen repeatedly, ten times or more. This sequence joins TRBV5-1 and TRBJ1-1; 7 bases agree with TRBD1. The germline gives CDR1 SGHRS, CDR2 YFSETQ. The V gene end was trimmed by 3 bases and the J gene end by 0 bases; junction bases not matched to a gene: 5. This CDR3 comprises 15 residues. The DNA of the CDR3 is TGCGCCAGCAGCTCGAAACAGGGGCTGAACACTGAAGCTTTCTTT. Amino acid sequence: CASSSKQGLNTEAFF.